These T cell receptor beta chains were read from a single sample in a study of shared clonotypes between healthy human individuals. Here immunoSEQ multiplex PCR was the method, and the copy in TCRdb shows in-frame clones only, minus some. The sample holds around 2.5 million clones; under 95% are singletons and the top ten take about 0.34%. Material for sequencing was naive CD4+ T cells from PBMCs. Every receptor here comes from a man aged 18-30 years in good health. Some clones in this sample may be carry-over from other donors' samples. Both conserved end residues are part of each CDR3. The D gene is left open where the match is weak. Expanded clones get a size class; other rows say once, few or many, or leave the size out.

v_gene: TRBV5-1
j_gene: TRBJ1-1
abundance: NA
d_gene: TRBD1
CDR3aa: CASSLGDRVEAFF
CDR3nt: TGCGCCAGCAGCTTGGGGGACAGGGTTGAAGCTTTCTTT

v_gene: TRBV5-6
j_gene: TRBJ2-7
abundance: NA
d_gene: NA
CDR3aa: CASSSQSYEQYF
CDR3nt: TGTGCCAGCAGCTCACAGTCCTACGAGCAGTACTTC

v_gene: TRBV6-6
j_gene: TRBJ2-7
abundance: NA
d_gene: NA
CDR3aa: CASSYSRGSVYEQYF
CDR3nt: TGTGCCAGCAGTTACTCTAGGGGGAGTGTGTACGAGCAGTACTTC

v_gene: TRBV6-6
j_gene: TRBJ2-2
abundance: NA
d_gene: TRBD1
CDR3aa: CASSWDRNTGELFF
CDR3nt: TGTGCCAGCAGCTGGGACAGAAACACCGGGGAGCTGTTTTTT

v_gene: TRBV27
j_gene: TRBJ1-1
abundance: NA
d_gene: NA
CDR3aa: CASSLYLGNTEAFF
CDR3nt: TGTGCCAGCAGTTTATATCTTGGGAACACTGAAGCTTTCTTT

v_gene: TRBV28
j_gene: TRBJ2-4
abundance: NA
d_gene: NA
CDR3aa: CASSLRQPGIQYF
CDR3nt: TGTGCCAGCAGTCTACGACAGCCAGGCATTCAGTACTTC

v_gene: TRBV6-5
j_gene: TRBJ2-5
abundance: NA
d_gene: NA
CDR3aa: CASSPRGAAETQYF
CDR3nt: TGTGCCAGCAGCCCCCGAGGGGCGGCAGAGACCCAGTACTTC

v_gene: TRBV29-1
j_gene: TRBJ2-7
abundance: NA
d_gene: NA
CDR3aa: CSVGANNDEQYF
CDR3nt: TGCAGCGTTGGAGCCAATAACGACGAGCAGTACTTC

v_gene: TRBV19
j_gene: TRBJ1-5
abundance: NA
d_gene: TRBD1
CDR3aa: CASSLASRGPDQPQHF
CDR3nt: TGTGCCAGTAGTCTGGCGAGCAGGGGGCCGGATCAGCCCCAGCATTTT

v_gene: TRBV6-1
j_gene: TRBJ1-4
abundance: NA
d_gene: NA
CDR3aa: CASSDPQVLRVANEKLFF
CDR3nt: TGTGCCAGCAGTGACCCGCAGGTCCTACGGGTCGCTAATGAAAAACTGTTTTTT

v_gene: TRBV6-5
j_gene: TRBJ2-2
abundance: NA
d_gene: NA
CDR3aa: CASTQAGTGELFF
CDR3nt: TGTGCCAGCACTCAAGCGGGCACCGGGGAGCTGTTTTTT

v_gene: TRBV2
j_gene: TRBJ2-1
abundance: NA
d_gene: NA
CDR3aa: CASSVGPVSNEQFF
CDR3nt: TGTGCCAGCAGTGTCGGACCCGTATCCAATGAGCAGTTCTTC

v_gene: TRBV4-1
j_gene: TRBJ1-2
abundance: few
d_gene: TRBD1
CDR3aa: CASSQVTGGFGYTF
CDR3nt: TGCGCCAGCAGCCAAGTAACAGGGGGCTTTGGCTACACCTTC

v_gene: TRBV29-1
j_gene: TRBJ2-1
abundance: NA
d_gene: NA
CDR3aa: CSVAGKLRNEQFF
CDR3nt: TGCAGCGTTGCCGGGAAGCTCAGGAATGAGCAGTTCTTC

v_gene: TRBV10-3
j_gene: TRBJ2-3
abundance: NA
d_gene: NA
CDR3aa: CAISEPRALRDTQYF
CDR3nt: TGTGCCATCAGTGAGCCGCGGGCCCTTCGAGATACGCAGTATTTT

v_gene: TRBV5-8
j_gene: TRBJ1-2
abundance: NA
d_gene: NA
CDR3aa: CASSLPHTSYYGYTF
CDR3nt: TGTGCCAGCAGCTTACCGCATACTTCGTACTATGGCTACACCTTC

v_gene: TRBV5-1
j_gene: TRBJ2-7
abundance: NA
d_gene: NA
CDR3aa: CASSTGDSSDEQYF
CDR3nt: TGCGCCAGCAGCACGGGGGACTCTAGCGACGAGCAGTACTTC

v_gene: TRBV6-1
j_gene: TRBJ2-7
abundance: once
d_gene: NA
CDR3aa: CASSAPLRAPSYEQYF
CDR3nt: TGTGCCAGCAGTGCCCCACTCAGGGCACCTTCCTACGAGCAGTACTTC

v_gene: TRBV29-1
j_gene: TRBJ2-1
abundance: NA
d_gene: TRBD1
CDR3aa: CSVDPKQGQNEQFF
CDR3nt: TGCAGCGTTGACCCCAAACAGGGGCAAAATGAGCAGTTCTTC

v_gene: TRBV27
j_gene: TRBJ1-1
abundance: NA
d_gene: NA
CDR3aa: CASSGKDGVNTEAFF
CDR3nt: TGTGCCAGCAGTGGGAAGGACGGAGTGAACACTGAAGCTTTCTTT

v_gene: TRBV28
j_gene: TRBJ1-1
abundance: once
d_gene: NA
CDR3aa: CASLSQGRSAEAFF
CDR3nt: TGTGCCAGTCTATCACAGGGAAGGAGCGCTGAAGCTTTCTTT

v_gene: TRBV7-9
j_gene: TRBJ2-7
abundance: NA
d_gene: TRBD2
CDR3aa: CASSLRGSNSGSFYEQYF
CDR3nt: TGTGCCAGCAGCCTACGGGGGTCAAATAGCGGGAGCTTCTACGAGCAGTACTTC

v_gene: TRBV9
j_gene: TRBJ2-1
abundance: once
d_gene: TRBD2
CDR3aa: CASSVGLAREQFF
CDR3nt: TGTGCCAGCAGCGTAGGACTAGCTCGTGAGCAGTTCTTC

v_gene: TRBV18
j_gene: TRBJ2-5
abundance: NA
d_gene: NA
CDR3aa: CASSPGTASTGGTQYF
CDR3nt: TGTGCCAGCTCACCTGGGACAGCCTCAACGGGGGGGACCCAGTACTTC

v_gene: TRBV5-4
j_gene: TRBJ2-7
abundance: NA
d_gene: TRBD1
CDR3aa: CASSQRDRGTYEQYF
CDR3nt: TGTGCCAGCAGCCAGAGGGACAGGGGAACCTACGAGCAGTACTTC

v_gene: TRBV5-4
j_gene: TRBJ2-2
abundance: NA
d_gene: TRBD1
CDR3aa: CASSPGQGGNGELFF
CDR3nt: TGTGCCAGCAGCCCGGGACAGGGAGGGAACGGGGAGCTGTTTTTT

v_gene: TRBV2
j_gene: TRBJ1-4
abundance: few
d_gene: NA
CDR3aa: CASSEWSEKLFF
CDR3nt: TGTGCCAGCAGTGAATGGTCCGAAAAACTGTTTTTT

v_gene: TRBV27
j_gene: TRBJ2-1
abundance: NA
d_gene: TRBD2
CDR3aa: CASYRTSGSNEQFF
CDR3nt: TGTGCCAGCTATCGGACTAGCGGAAGTAATGAGCAGTTCTTC

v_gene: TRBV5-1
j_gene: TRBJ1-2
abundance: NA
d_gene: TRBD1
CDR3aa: CASSPTGVPYGYTF
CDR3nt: TGCGCCAGCAGCCCGACAGGGGTCCCCTATGGCTACACCTTC

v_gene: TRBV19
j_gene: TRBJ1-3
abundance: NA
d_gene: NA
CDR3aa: CATSRASRGNTIYF
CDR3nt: TGTGCCACTTCCCGGGCCTCGAGGGGAAACACCATATATTTT

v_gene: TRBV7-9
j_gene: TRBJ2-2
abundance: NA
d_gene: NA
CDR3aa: CASIPRTDPNTGELFF
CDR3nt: TGTGCCAGCATCCCGCGGACAGACCCGAACACCGGGGAGCTGTTTTTT

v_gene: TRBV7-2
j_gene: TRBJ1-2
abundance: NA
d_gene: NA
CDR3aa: CASSLGQNYGYTF
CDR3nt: TGTGCCAGCAGCTTAGGACAAAACTATGGCTACACCTTC

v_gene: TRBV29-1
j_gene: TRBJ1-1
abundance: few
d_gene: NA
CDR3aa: CSVGIGLNTEAFF
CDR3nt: TGCAGCGTTGGAATAGGGCTGAACACTGAAGCTTTCTTT

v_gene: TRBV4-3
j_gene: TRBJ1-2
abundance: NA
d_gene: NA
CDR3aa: CASSQDIGGPYGYTF
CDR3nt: TGCGCCAGCAGCCAAGATATAGGGGGACCCTATGGCTACACCTTC

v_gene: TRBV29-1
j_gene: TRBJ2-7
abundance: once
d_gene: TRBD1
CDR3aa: CSVSGQSSYEQYF
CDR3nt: TGCAGCGTCTCGGGACAGAGCTCCTACGAGCAGTACTTC

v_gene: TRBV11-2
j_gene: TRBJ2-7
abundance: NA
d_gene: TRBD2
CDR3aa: CASSFPLAGVDYEQYF
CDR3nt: TGTGCCAGCAGCTTTCCTCTAGCGGGAGTGGACTACGAGCAGTACTTC

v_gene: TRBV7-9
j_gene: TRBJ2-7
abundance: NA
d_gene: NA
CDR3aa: CASSLVLRDSPYEQYF
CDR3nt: TGTGCCAGCAGCTTAGTCTTACGCGACAGCCCCTACGAGCAGTACTTC

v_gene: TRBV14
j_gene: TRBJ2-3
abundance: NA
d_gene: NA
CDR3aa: CASSAQQGDTQYF
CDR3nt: TGTGCCAGCAGCGCGCAACAGGGAGATACGCAGTATTTT

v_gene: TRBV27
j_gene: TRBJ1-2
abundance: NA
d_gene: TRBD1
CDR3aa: CASGPDRDYGYTF
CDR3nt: TGTGCCAGCGGTCCGGACAGGGACTATGGCTACACCTTC

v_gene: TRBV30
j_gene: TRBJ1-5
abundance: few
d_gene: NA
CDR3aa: CAWSVGGQPQHF
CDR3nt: TGTGCCTGGAGTGTTGGGGGTCAGCCCCAGCATTTT

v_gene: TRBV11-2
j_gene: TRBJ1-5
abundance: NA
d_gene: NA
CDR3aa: CASSAVNGGQPQHF
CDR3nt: TGTGCCAGCAGCGCCGTCAACGGGGGTCAGCCCCAGCATTTT

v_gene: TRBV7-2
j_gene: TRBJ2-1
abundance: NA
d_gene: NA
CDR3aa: CASSLGGSDPNEQFF
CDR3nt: TGTGCCAGCAGCTTAGGGGGTTCAGACCCCAATGAGCAGTTCTTC

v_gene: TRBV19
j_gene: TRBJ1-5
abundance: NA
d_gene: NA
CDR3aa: CASSRGYEGAGQPQHF
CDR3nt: TGTGCCAGTAGTAGGGGTTATGAAGGGGCGGGTCAGCCCCAGCATTTT

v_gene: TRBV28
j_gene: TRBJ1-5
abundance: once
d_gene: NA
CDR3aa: CASSSPVIGGINQPQHF
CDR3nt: TGTGCCAGCTCTTCACCGGTGATTGGAGGGATCAATCAGCCCCAGCATTTT

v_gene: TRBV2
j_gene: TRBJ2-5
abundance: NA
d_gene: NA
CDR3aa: CASSETSREETQYF
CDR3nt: TGTGCCAGCAGTGAGACTAGTAGGGAGGAGACCCAGTACTTC

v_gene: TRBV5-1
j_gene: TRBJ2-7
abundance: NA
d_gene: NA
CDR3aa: CASSLGAGTGSYEQYF
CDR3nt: TGCGCCAGCAGCTTGGGGGCCGGGACGGGATCCTACGAGCAGTACTTC

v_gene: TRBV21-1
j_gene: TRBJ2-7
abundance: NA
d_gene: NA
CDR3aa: CASSNGQGVSGEQYF
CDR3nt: TGTGCCAGCAGCAATGGACAGGGGGTCAGCGGCGAGCAGTACTTC

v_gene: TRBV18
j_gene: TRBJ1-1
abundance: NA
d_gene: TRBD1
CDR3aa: CASSLVGGQAQRTEAFF
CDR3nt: TGTGCCAGCTCACTCGTAGGAGGACAGGCACAGAGAACTGAAGCTTTCTTT

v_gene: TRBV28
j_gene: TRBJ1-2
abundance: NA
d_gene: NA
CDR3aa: CASSLQGTGSYTF
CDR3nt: TGTGCCAGCAGTTTACAGGGGACTGGAAGCTACACCTTC

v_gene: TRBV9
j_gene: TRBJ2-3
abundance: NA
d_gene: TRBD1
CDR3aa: CASSFTGTGSTDTQYF
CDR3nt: TGTGCCAGCAGCTTCACCGGGACAGGGAGCACAGATACGCAGTATTTT

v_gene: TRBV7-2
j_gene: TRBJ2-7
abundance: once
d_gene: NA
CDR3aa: CASSRAGYYEQYF
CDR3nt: TGTGCCAGCAGCCGTGCGGGCTACTACGAGCAGTACTTC

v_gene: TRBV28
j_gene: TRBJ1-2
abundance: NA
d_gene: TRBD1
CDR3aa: CASIDPGQVYGYTF
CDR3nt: TGTGCCAGCATCGACCCGGGACAGGTCTATGGCTACACCTTC

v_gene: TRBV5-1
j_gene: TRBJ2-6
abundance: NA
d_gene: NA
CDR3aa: CASSSISSGANVLTF
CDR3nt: TGCGCCAGCAGCTCGATAAGCTCTGGGGCCAACGTCCTGACTTTC